This entry is about one T cell receptor (beta chain). It has no known antigen specificity. It has no much larger one-base neighbor in the sample; base qualities were not kept. Including cysteine and phenylalanine, the CDR3 has 18 amino acids. The retained sequence is limited to the CDR3, 54 bases, with the frame set at the first base. CDR1 and CDR2 (MDHEN, SYDVKM) derive from the germline V gene. V is trimmed back by 5 bases and J by 0 bases, and the junction contains 12 bases that no gene match accounts for. The cohort comprised some 730 healthy bone marrow donors. All cohort members were sampled while nominally healthy, although unrecorded immune exposures were likely present. The donor was CMV seropositive and was included in the group of approximately 300 seropositive cohort members. A peripheral blood sample was provided by each donor, and peripheral blood mononuclear cells were used for TCR beta sequencing. The Qiagen DNeasy Blood Extraction Kit was used to extract genomic DNA from the blood cell samples.

This record belongs to a study of cytomegalovirus exposure and HLA in healthy donors (dated by TCRdb to the late 2010s). Context from the whole study: In an earlier analysis of about 560 of the donors, 276 Gb of sequence data and some 100 million unique TCR beta sequences from 150 million to 200 million T cells were reported. Approximately 300 gigabases of sequencing data and 70 million to 100 million unique TCR sequences were included in an early release covering about 600 HLA-typed donors. The genetic ancestry cluster associated with self-reported Caucasian donors included about 81% of the roughly 400 genotyped donors. The study aimed to test whether cataloging public T cell receptors could reveal signatures of past pathogen exposure. The study used immunosequencing to profile the T cell repertoires of several hundred subjects and linked those repertoires to cytomegalovirus serostatus. Besides the first cohort of roughly 640 subjects, a separate validation cohort made up of 95 to 150 different subjects was used. The study combined high-throughput TCR immunosequencing, statistical association of individual TCRs with disease status, and machine learning to predict cytomegalovirus infection status. A later analysis re-examined previously published TCR beta repertoires from 610 or so donors and added high-resolution HLA genotyping to investigate patterns of TCR occurrence. Rather than using new phenotypic data, the later analysis identified candidate immune exposures from TCR beta sequences and from how often those sequences occurred across donors. An earlier analysis of around 640 of the donors used high-throughput TCR beta sequencing to judge whether each TCR beta V gene segment behaved as functional or pseudogenic. Donor age, sex, ethnicity and CMV serostatus were compiled together with the repertoire data. A later genetic analysis used genome-wide SNP genotypes for about three fifths of the 666 donors, treating that subset as a discovery cohort. Every discovery cohort repertoire had been produced on one sequencing platform. HLA typing covered class I and class II loci at four-digit resolution. The number of typed donors differed by locus: about 620-640 for A, B, C, DRB1 and DQB1; 522 for DQA1; about 600 for DPA1; and roughly 490 for DPB1. Because of strong linkage in the cohort, four to six DR-DQ haplotypes were treated as single units for association and clustering. Across roughly 420 genotyped donors of the cohort, an average of approximately 240,000 unique TCR beta nucleotide sequences per donor were sequenced, and approximately 17% of those sequences were non-productive. What the authors observed across the whole study: Some IMGT-functional V segments, including TRBV6-2 and TRBV6-3, could not be told apart with the 87-base-pair reads, so those segments were excluded. A cluster of highly shared sequence variants was judged likely to represent a technical artifact of the sequencing pipeline. According to a later genetic analysis, donors in an Asian-associated ancestry cluster had fewer N-insertions in productive TCRs than the roughly 660-donor mean. Because counts were too low, 15 to 20 rarely observed V segments, including chromosome 9 orphons, were left out of the earlier analysis of 587 of the donors. Linkage disequilibrium might explain the correlated functional status among segregating V segments, but an unknown experimental factor could not be ruled out. Most TCR sequences were seen in very few donors, while some public TCRs were found in many individuals. In a later analysis, most CMV-associated TCR beta chains were found to appear HLA-restricted, with HLA associations seemingly driven largely by CMV exposure. The classifier was reported to diagnose cytomegalovirus status with high specificity and sensitivity in both the original cohort and the validation cohort. V-gene and J-gene trimming of TCR beta chains was associated with a missense DCLRE1C variant in a later genetic analysis, and the association was replicated in an independent cohort. Three of the identified cytomegalovirus-associated TCR beta chains were confirmed in vitro to be specific for cytomegalovirus antigens. Roughly uniform sequencing depth across donors was assumed in presence/absence analyses, although this assumption may not hold. Because some donors lacked HLA typing at each locus, the association tests relied only on the typed subset. When HLA alleles, especially DR and DQ, strongly co-occurred, TCR associations were difficult to assign to individual alleles. Only TCR beta chains were sequenced in this cohort, and the absence of alpha or paired-chain data limited detectable features. In a later analysis, more than 15,000 TCR beta sequences were associated with specific HLA alleles at a false discovery rate of 0.05. A later analysis found that HLA-associated TCR beta chains were more clonally expanded and had lower generation probabilities than equally common non-associated chains. The only immune exposure information available for the cohort was CMV serostatus. The authors suggested that the approach could potentially be extended to other disease states and immunological phenotypes. Broadly in line with IMGT annotations, most TCR beta V segments showed up in productive rearrangements about 87% or about 30% of the time in an earlier analysis of approximately 640 of the donors. A further reported finding was that TCR beta sequences accurately predicted the HLA-A and HLA-B alleles for most subjects in the first cohort. The study listed 164 TCR beta chains as associated with cytomegalovirus. In a later analysis, several top co-occurrence clusters were reported to appear linked to parvovirus B19, influenza, CMV and Epstein-Barr virus. In a later analysis, the rate of TCR association differed among HLA loci, with DRB1 alleles having the most associated TCRs and HLA-C alleles having the fewest.

Library prep was done by the immunoSEQ multiplex PCR assay. For the multiplex PCR, a mixture combining 60 forward primers for TCR Vbeta segments and 13 reverse primers for TCR Jbeta segments was used. A multiplex PCR assay on genomic DNA amplified the CDR3 region of rearranged TCR beta genes. On the Illumina HiSeq System, the amplified TCR beta libraries were sequenced as 87-base-pair reads. In the authors' own workflow: A later analysis tallied 75 million to 85 million unique TCR beta chains across the 666 repertoires, and approximately 12 million of those chains were shared by two or more donors. A nearest-neighbor algorithm error-corrected the raw reads and collapsed the reads into unique sequences, merging closely related sequences to remove PCR and sequencing errors. CDR3 sequences were aligned to IMGT reference sequences to assign V, D and J gene segments. Each retained sequence needed at least a six-nucleotide match to both a V gene segment and a J gene segment. A rearrangement counted as productive if the CDR3 had no stop codons and remained in frame with V and J, and every other rearrangement counted as non-productive. Following IMGT convention, CDR3 was defined as the stretch from the second conserved V-encoded cysteine up to the conserved J-encoded phenylalanine. In an earlier analysis of approximately 590 of the donors, sequences lacking an unambiguous match to a single V gene segment were excluded. In an earlier analysis of around 600 of the donors, V segments were called functional above 56.7% productive rearrangements and were called segregating when the between-donor standard deviation exceeded 5%. A statistical classification framework was developed to diagnose cytomegalovirus status using the catalog of TCR beta chain sequences. In a later analysis, V and J genes were assigned by comparing TCR nucleotide sequences against IMGT/GENE-DB human TR gene sequences. A later analysis assigned CDR3 sequences and most-parsimonious VDJ recombination scenarios with the TCRdist pipeline. In a later analysis, each TCR beta chain was defined by its CDR3 amino acid sequence together with its V-gene family, and reads without a unique V-gene family were excluded. To address suspected cross-contamination and a sequencing artifact, a later analysis removed roughly 640 highly shared, low-generation-probability nucleotide sequences. For each public chain, a later analysis derived a clonal expansion index from normalized ranks of inferred template counts within each repertoire. A later analysis computed generation probabilities with a VDJ recombination model fitted to out-of-frame rearrangements, and checked the results against IGoR. Hypergeometric tests were used in a later analysis to score TCR-TCR, TCR-HLA and TCR-CMV co-occurrence, with a repertoire-size bias correction applied to the TCR pairs. To estimate false discovery rates, a later analysis permuted the HLA or CMV assignments 20 times. A later analysis grouped co-occurring TCRs with DBSCAN, adding TCRdist sequence similarity when clustering within HLA-allele-positive subsets. Co-occurrence clustering excluded repertoires with fewer than 30,000 or more than 120,000 public chains, plus five with anomalous nucleotide sharing. Imported from immuneACCESS, the table was reduced by TCRdb to in-frame sequences with V and J called. These copies leave out some clones; in studies compared against another copy, an unresolved V gene accounts for under half, and the cause of the remainder is not known. V and J calls and clone size are those listed in that table; D and trimming were worked out from the DNA. The sample table holds 120,000 or so clones, of which 50% to 75% were seen once. The biggest ten clones account for under 9.5% of the sample.

The sequenced sample consisted of PBMCs. The receptor's source is a woman aged 40 to 50 in good health and CMV-seropositive. The sequence links TRBV28 to TRBJ2-3; TRBD1 fits 9 bases in the junction. The sequenced DNA is TGTGCCAGCAGTCCCGGGGGCGTGGGACAGGGTAGCACAGATACGCAGTATTTT. This is translated as CASSPGGVGQGSTDTQYF.